Listed here are 28 T cell receptor beta chains from one sample, sequenced in a study of cytomegalovirus exposure and HLA in healthy donors. Use of 60 Vbeta and 13 Jbeta primers characterized the PCR. Here immunoSEQ multiplex PCR was the method, and the copy in TCRdb shows in-frame clones only, minus some. The sample has some 150,000 clones; approximately 10% are singletons. The material sequenced was PBMCs. These receptors were obtained from a woman aged 40 to 50 in good health and CMV-seropositive.

The chain carries TRBV27 and TRBJ2-3; D is perhaps TRBD2 (6 bases). CDR3 length equals 17 residues. The V end lost 2 bases, the J end lost 5 bases, and 20 bases lay between the germline ends. The germline gives CDR1 MNHEY, CDR2 SMNVEV (reference sequence). The CDR3 DNA is TGTGCCAGCAGTTTAAGAAGGCCTACCCTCGGGGGAGATACGCAGTATTTT. This sequence encodes CASSLRRPTLGGDTQYF.

The table lists this clone with a few counts. The chain is built from TRBV2 and TRBJ1-2; D may be TRBD1 (5 bases). The V gene's germline CDR1 is SNHLY and CDR2 FYNNEI. The CDR3 extends over 13 amino acids. V lost 5 bases to trimming and J lost 4 bases, with 11 bases between them. CDR3 bases: TGTGCCAGCAGTCTGACAGAACGCTATGGCTACACCTTC. Protein: CASSLTERYGYTF. Looking up the rest from reference TRBV2 and TRBJ1-2 gives the full variable domain: EPEVTQTPSHQVTQMGQEVILRCVPISNHLYFYWYRQILGQKVEFLVSFYNNEISEKSEIFDDQFSVERPDGSNFTLKIRSTKLEDSAMYFCASSLTERYGYTFGSGTRLTVV.

The genes are TRBV7-2 and TRBJ2-2; unclear D gene. Germline CDR1 SGHTA, CDR2 FQGNSA. There are 12 residues in the CDR3. The V gene lost 5 bases and the J gene lost 3 bases, with 4 bases spanning the gap. CDR3 in amino acids: CASSLHTGELFF. CDR3 DNA sequence: TGTGCCAGCAGCCTCCACACCGGGGAGCTGTTTTTT.

V is TRBV2 and J is TRBJ1-2; no reliable D call. CDR3 length: 14 amino acids. Trimming stripped 3 bases from V and 4 bases from J, with 12 bases between. Germline V lookup: CDR1 SNHLY, CDR2 FYNNEI. The CDR3, as DNA: TGTGCCAGCAGTGATTATCGGTCCTCCTATGGCTACACCTTC. Amino acids: CASSDYRSSYGYTF.

The chain links TRBV5-1 to TRBJ1-1; 8 nucleotides agree with TRBD1. From germline, CDR1 is SGHRS and CDR2 YFSETQ. V gave up 3 bases and J gave up 1 base; unmatched junction bases: 2. CDR3 length: 14 amino acids. CDR3 nucleotides: TGCGCCAGCAGCTCCGGACAGGGGAACACTGAAGCTTTCTTT. Protein: CASSSGQGNTEAFF. The complete variable domain, with remaining parts taken from reference TRBV5-1 and TRBJ1-1, reads KAGVTQTPRYLIKTRGQQVTLSCSPISGHRSVSWYQQTPGQGLQFLFEYFSETQRNKGNFPGRFSGRQFSNSRSEMNVSTLELGDSALYLCASSSGQGNTEAFFGQGTRLTVV.

This clone was detected ten times or more. V gene TRBV9 combines with J gene TRBJ2-2, with D unclear. Trimming cost V 0 bases and J 0 bases, with 3 bases left between them. The CDR3 spans 14 residues. In germline, CDR1 is SGDLS, CDR2 YYNGEE. The CDR3 region has the DNA TGTGCCAGCAGCGTAGGGCCGAACACCGGGGAGCTGTTTTTT. Protein: CASSVGPNTGELFF. Full variable domain (outside the CDR3, taken from reference TRBV9 and TRBJ2-2): DSGVTQTPKHLITATGQRVTLRCSPRSGDLSVYWYQQSLDQGLQFLIQYYNGEERAKGNILERFSAQQFPDLHSELNLSSLELGDSALYFCASSVGPNTGELFFGEGSRLTVL.

This clone has more than one count but fewer than ten. CDR3 residues: CASSRGAFYEQYF. The CDR3 bases are TGTGCCAGCAGCCGGGGGGCCTTCTACGAGCAGTACTTC. V is TRBV5-6 and J is TRBJ2-5, with D possibly TRBD2 on 7 matching bases. TRBJ2-7 explains the end of the DNA better; the J call may be wrong. Germline V CDR1 and CDR2: SGHDT, YYEEEE. This CDR3 is 13 amino acids long.

This clone was observed a handful of times. The gene calls are TRBV10-1 and TRBJ2-1; D is undetermined. Germline V gives CDR1 WNHNN, CDR2 SYGVQD (reference sequence). Trimming cost V 0 bases and J 5 bases, with 8 bases left between them. This CDR3 comprises 14 residues. The CDR3 protein is CASSESGLNNEQFF. CDR3 bases: TGCGCCAGCAGTGAGTCTGGGCTGAACAATGAGCAGTTCTTC.

This clone showed up just a few times. The chain couples TRBV13 to TRBJ2-1; 12 bases are shared with TRBD2. CDR1 PRHDT and CDR2 FYEKMQ come from the germline V gene (reference sequence). After removal of 4 bases from V and 8 bases from J, the junction contained 6 bases not matched to a gene. The CDR3 extends over 15 amino acids. In nucleotides, the CDR3 is TGTGCCAGCAGCTCTAGCGGGGGGGCCCCCCATGAGCAGTTCTTC. Amino acids: CASSSSGGAPHEQFF.

This clone was counted between two and nine times. The CDR3 protein is CAGRDRGDTQYF. DNA of the CDR3: TGTGCCGGTCGGGACAGGGGGGATACGCAGTATTTT. The chain combines TRBV2 with TRBJ2-3; 11 nucleotides match TRBD1. The CDR3 spans 12 residues. J lost 6 bases, V lost 11 bases, and 4 bases had no gene match. Germline V gives CDR1 SNHLY, CDR2 FYNNEI.

This clone came up a few times. The V gene is TRBV4-3, the J gene TRBJ1-5; TRBD1 aligns across 7 bases. The CDR3 length is 15 residues. J gave up 4 bases and V 2 bases, and 5 bases lay outside the gene matches. The germline V gene has CDR1 LGHNA and CDR2 YSLEER. DNA for the CDR3: TGCGCCAGCAGCCAAAACAGGGGTTCGAATCAGCCCCAGCATTTT. This sequence encodes CASSQNRGSNQPQHF.

This clone has just a few counts. V is TRBV7-2 and J is TRBJ1-5; possibly TRBD1 for D (6 bases). Germline CDR1 and CDR2: SGHTA and FQGNSA. This CDR3 is 17 amino acids long. V was clipped by 2 bases and J by 0 bases, with 14 bases between them. This CDR3 is CASSLREGGYSNQPQHF. Here the CDR3 DNA reads TGTGCCAGCAGCTTACGGGAAGGGGGATATAGCAATCAGCCCCAGCATTTT. Full variable domain (outside the CDR3, taken from reference TRBV7-2 and TRBJ1-5): GAGVSQSPSNKVTEKGKDVELRCDPISGHTALYWYRQSLGQGLEFLIYFQGNSAPDKSGLPSDRFSAERTGGSVSTLTIQRTQQEDSAVYLCASSLREGGYSNQPQHFGDGTRLSIL.

This chain uses TRBV7-9 with TRBJ2-2; 7 positions agree with TRBD1. This CDR3 is built from 13 residues. The junction had 4 bases not matched to a gene; V was cut back by 3 bases and J by 9 bases. Germline V CDR1 and CDR2: SEHNR, FQNEAQ (reference sequence). The CDR3 region is CASSLTGWRELFF. The CDR3 coding sequence is TGTGCCAGCAGCTTGACAGGGTGGAGGGAGCTGTTTTTT.

There are a few counts of this clone. The chain couples TRBV19 to TRBJ2-5; 13 bases fit TRBD2. V lost 5 bases and J lost 2; bases outside the gene matches: 5. Germline-derived CDR1 and CDR2 are LNHDA and SQIVND (reference sequence). The CDR3 runs 16 residues. Here the CDR3 reads CASSYGLAGAQETQYF. The CDR3 coding sequence is TGTGCCAGTAGTTATGGACTAGCGGGGGCTCAAGAGACCCAGTACTTC.

The rearrangement links TRBV4-1 to TRBJ2-7, with TRBD1 matching over 10 bases. The CDR3 length is 16 residues. Germline CDR1 is MGHRA and CDR2 is YSYEKL. The junction had 8 bases not matched to a gene; V was cut back by 0 bases and J by 6 bases. The CDR3 spells CASSQDPGTGVTEQYF. The DNA of the CDR3 is TGCGCCAGCAGCCAAGACCCGGGGACAGGGGTTACCGAGCAGTACTTC.

The chain uses TRBV6-5 and TRBJ2-1; 8 nucleotides agree with TRBD2. This CDR3 spans 15 amino acids. Germline loops: CDR1 MNHEY, CDR2 SVGAGI. Trimming at V came to 8 bases and at J to 5 bases, leaving 11 bases not matched to a gene. CDR3 sequence (DNA): TGTGCCAGCGTCTCCTCGGCGGGGGGCCACAATGAGCAGTTCTTC. Translated, it gives CASVSSAGGHNEQFF.

This chain's CDR3 is CAIGRGEDTEAFF. The CDR3 nucleotides are TGTGCCATCGGGCGCGGGGAGGACACTGAAGCTTTCTTT. The chain uses TRBV10-3 and TRBJ1-1; D call uncertain. V gave up 8 bases and J gave up 3 bases, with 13 bases separating them. The CDR3 contains 13 residues. Germline CDR1 is ENHRY and CDR2 is SYGVKD.

The genes are TRBV5-4 and TRBJ2-2; 9 nucleotides align to TRBD2. This CDR3 has 16 residues. V trimming: 0 bases; J trimming: 2 bases; junction bases outside the gene matches: 2. Germline V gene data show CDR1 as SGHNT and CDR2 as YYREEE (reference sequence). This CDR3 reads CASSLVLAGNTGELFF. DNA of the CDR3: TGTGCCAGCAGCTTGGTACTAGCGGGTAACACCGGGGAGCTGTTTTTT.

This chain connects TRBV19 to TRBJ1-2; TRBD1 agrees at 10 bases. This CDR3 spans 16 amino acids. Germline-derived CDR1 and CDR2 are LNHDA and SQIVND (reference sequence). With V trimmed by 4 bases and J by 4 bases, 9 bases remained unmatched. This CDR3 is CASSRDRGPGGYGYTF. Here the CDR3 DNA reads TGTGCCAGTAGTAGAGACAGGGGGCCGGGAGGCTATGGCTACACCTTC.

The rearrangement links TRBV7-2 to TRBJ1-2; 8 nucleotides agree with TRBD1. Germline lookup yields CDR1 SGHTA and CDR2 FQGNSA. Trimming at V came to 4 bases and at J to 8 bases, leaving 6 bases not matched to a gene. The CDR3 has 13 residues. The CDR3 DNA reads TGTGCCAGCAGCTACGACAGGGGTTCCGGCTACACCTTC. This codes for CASSYDRGSGYTF.

Of note for this clone: Within the sample, other DNA sequences also encode this same CDR3. The rearrangement links TRBV19 to TRBJ1-1; 8 bases map to TRBD1. Unmatched junction bases numbered 6, after V lost 5 bases and J lost 4 bases. Germline lookup yields CDR1 LNHDA and CDR2 SQIVND (reference sequence). This CDR3 region has 14 residues. CDR3 in DNA: TGTGCCAGTAGTCCGCGACAGGGGCGCACTGAAGCTTTCTTT. This sequence encodes CASSPRQGRTEAFF.

This clone was observed a handful of times. This sequence joins TRBV29-1 and TRBJ2-7, with TRBD2 matching over 8 bases. The J segment lost 4 bases and the V segment lost 5 bases, leaving 4 bases of the junction unmatched. In germline, CDR1 is SQVTM, CDR2 ANQGSEA. The CDR3 runs to 12 residues. The CDR3 spells CSVSGGRYEQYF. The CDR3 region has the DNA TGCAGCGTTAGCGGGGGTCGTTACGAGCAGTACTTC.

This chain joins TRBV6-1 and TRBJ1-1; D uncertain. Trimming cost V 8 bases and J 2 bases, with 12 bases left between them. Germline values: CDR1 MNHNS, CDR2 SASEGT. The CDR3 has 13 amino acids. CDR3 residues: CASPEGVNTEAFF. The CDR3 nucleotides are TGTGCCAGCCCCGAGGGAGTAAACACTGAAGCTTTCTTT.

This clone was detected only a few times. The chain employs TRBV9 and TRBJ1-1; the D is unclear. The CDR3 totals 13 residues. Germline-derived CDR1 and CDR2 are SGDLS and YYNGEE. V was shortened by 2 bases and J by 8 bases, with 13 bases between the two germline ends. The CDR3 nucleotides read TGTGCCAGCAGCGTTTTCGGCGGGAGCGAAGCTTTCTTT. Translating it yields CASSVFGGSEAFF.

This clone came up a few times. V gene TRBV5-4 combines with J gene TRBJ1-1, with D unresolved. V lost 0 bases and J 0 bases, leaving 9 bases between the germline ends. CDR1 is SGHNT, CDR2 YYREEE, per germline (reference sequence). This CDR3 has 15 amino acids. The CDR3 DNA reads TGTGCCAGCAGCTTGGCCGGCAGGATGAACACTGAAGCTTTCTTT. It encodes CASSLAGRMNTEAFF.

The chain links TRBV27 to TRBJ1-2; 8 nucleotides agree with TRBD1. Looked up from germline, CDR1 is MNHEY and CDR2 is SMNVEV (reference sequence). Germline trimming cut 5 bases from V and 2 bases from J; bases unmatched to any gene: 7. The CDR3 is 15 residues long. CDR3 protein: CASSPRTGPNYGYTF. The CDR3, as DNA: TGTGCCAGCAGTCCCCGGACAGGGCCAAACTATGGCTACACCTTC.

This clone was detected a few times. The genes are TRBV19 and TRBJ1-5, with a possible D match to TRBD1 (5 bases). CDR3 length: 15 residues. Germline CDR1 and CDR2: LNHDA and SQIVND (reference sequence). Trimming cost V 4 bases and J 2 bases, with 12 bases left between them. The CDR3 loop reads CASSKGEVGNQPQHF. The CDR3 DNA is TGTGCCAGTAGTAAAGGGGAAGTAGGCAATCAGCCCCAGCATTTT.

This clone was observed a handful of times. The chain joins TRBV5-1 to TRBJ2-7; D not resolved. The V end lost 3 bases, the J end lost 7 bases, and 17 bases lay between the germline ends. This CDR3 contains 14 residues. Looked up from germline, CDR1 is SGHRS and CDR2 is YFSETQ. CDR3 nucleotide sequence: TGCGCCAGCAGCTCTCTCCCCTCGGTGTCTGAGCAGTACTTC. Translating it yields CASSSLPSVSEQYF.